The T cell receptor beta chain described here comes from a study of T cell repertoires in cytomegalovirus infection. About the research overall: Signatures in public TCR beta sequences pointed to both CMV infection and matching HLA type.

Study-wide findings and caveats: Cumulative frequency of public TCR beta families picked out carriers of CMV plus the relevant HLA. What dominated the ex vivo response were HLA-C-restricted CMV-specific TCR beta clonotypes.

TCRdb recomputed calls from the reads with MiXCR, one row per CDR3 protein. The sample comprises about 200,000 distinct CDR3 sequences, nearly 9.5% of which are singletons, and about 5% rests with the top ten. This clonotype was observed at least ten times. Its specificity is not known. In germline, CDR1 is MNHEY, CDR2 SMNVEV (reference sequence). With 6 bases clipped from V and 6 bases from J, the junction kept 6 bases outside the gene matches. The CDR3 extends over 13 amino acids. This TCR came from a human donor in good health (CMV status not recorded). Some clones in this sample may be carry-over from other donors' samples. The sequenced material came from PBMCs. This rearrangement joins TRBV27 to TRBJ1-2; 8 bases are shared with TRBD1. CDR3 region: CASRLTGGNGYTF. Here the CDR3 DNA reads TGTGCCAGCAGACTTACAGGGGGGAATGGCTACACCTTC.